This T cell receptor beta chain was identified in a study of T cells in Graves' hyperthyroidism and ophthalmopathy. Study outcomes and limitations: Among thyroid clonotypes expanded above 0.001, most also appeared in blood.

Researchers amplified the TCR beta CDR3 regions from RNA transcripts. The HTBI primer set served for first-round RT-PCR of the TCR CDR3. TCRdb re-called the multiplex PCR reads through MiXCR, storing one row per CDR3 protein. The data show hundreds of thousands of distinct CDR3 sequences, roughly 15% seen once. Germline-derived CDR1 and CDR2 are GTSNPN and SVGIG (reference sequence). The CDR3 is 16 amino acids. V was pared by 0 bases and J by 7 bases, with 5 bases of the junction left unmatched. At least 3 on the Clinical Activity Score was recorded for ophthalmopathy patients, who also had NOSPECS grade at least 4 and duration under 3 months. This clonotype has more than one count but fewer than ten. Its target is not known.

Material for sequencing was blood. This clonotype originated in a woman in her forties or fifties with Graves' ophthalmopathy. The chain is built from TRBV30 and TRBJ2-1; 14 nucleotides line up with TRBD2. This chain's CDR3 is CAWSVRLAGGPNEQFF. The DNA of the CDR3 is TGTGCCTGGAGTGTACGACTAGCGGGAGGGCCTAATGAGCAGTTCTTC.